This is a list of T cell receptor beta chains from one sample in a study of cytomegalovirus exposure and HLA in healthy donors. TCRdb keeps only in-frame clones here, not all; method: immunoSEQ multiplex PCR. Among approximately 260,000 clones listed, around 90% were seen once. The source material was PBMCs. All receptors derive from a girl aged 2 to 9 in good health and CMV-seronegative. The CDR3 runs from the conserved cysteine through the conserved F or W. Each record gives: D gene, clone size, V gene, J gene, CDR3 DNA, CDR3 protein. D genes are given only for firm matches. Clone size is given for some rows only: seen once, a few or many times, or a class if the clone is expanded.

d_gene: -
abundance: -
v_gene: TRBV5-4
j_gene: TRBJ1-1
CDR3nt: TGTGCCAGCAGCTTGACGGGGTGGGTGAACACTGAAGCTTTCTTT
CDR3aa: CASSLTGWVNTEAFF

d_gene: TRBD2
abundance: -
v_gene: TRBV9
j_gene: TRBJ2-1
CDR3nt: TGTGCCAGCAGCGTGGGACTAGCGGGGGCCCACAATGAGCAGTTCTTC
CDR3aa: CASSVGLAGAHNEQFF

d_gene: TRBD1
abundance: -
v_gene: TRBV7-6
j_gene: TRBJ1-5
CDR3nt: TGTGCCAGCAGCCCGGGACAGTTCAATCAGCCCCAGCATTTT
CDR3aa: CASSPGQFNQPQHF

d_gene: -
abundance: -
v_gene: TRBV6-1
j_gene: TRBJ1-5
CDR3nt: TGTGCCAGCAGTGCTGGACAGTTCAATCAGCCCCAGCATTTT
CDR3aa: CASSAGQFNQPQHF

d_gene: -
abundance: -
v_gene: TRBV6-6
j_gene: TRBJ1-1
CDR3nt: TGTGCCAGCAGTTCGGCACAGGGACAAACCACTGAAGCTTTCTTT
CDR3aa: CASSSAQGQTTEAFF

d_gene: TRBD2
abundance: -
v_gene: TRBV27
j_gene: TRBJ2-2
CDR3nt: TGTGCCAGCAGTCCACTAGCGGGGGGGTTTTACCGGGAGCTGTTTTTT
CDR3aa: CASSPLAGGFYRELFF

d_gene: -
abundance: -
v_gene: TRBV6-1
j_gene: TRBJ1-3
CDR3nt: TGTGCCAGCAGTGAAGCCTTAGGGCGGGGAGTTGGAAACACCATATATTTT
CDR3aa: CASSEALGRGVGNTIYF

d_gene: -
abundance: -
v_gene: TRBV28
j_gene: TRBJ1-1
CDR3nt: TGTGCCAGCAGGTCGCGAGGGTACACTGAAGCTTTCTTT
CDR3aa: CASRSRGYTEAFF

d_gene: -
abundance: -
v_gene: TRBV6-1
j_gene: TRBJ1-1
CDR3nt: TGTGCCAGCCCCCTGGGACACCTGAACACTGAAGCTTTCTTT
CDR3aa: CASPLGHLNTEAFF

d_gene: -
abundance: -
v_gene: TRBV30
j_gene: TRBJ1-1
CDR3nt: TGTGCCTGGAGTGGGCGGACAGAGAACACTGAAGCTTTCTTT
CDR3aa: CAWSGRTENTEAFF

d_gene: TRBD2
abundance: -
v_gene: TRBV27
j_gene: TRBJ2-1
CDR3nt: TGTGCCAGCTCTCTAGCGGGGTTATACAATGAGCAGTTCTTC
CDR3aa: CASSLAGLYNEQFF

d_gene: -
abundance: -
v_gene: TRBV5-4
j_gene: TRBJ2-1
CDR3nt: TGTGCCAGCAGCCTCGGAGCGGGCGACAATGAGCAGTTCTTC
CDR3aa: CASSLGAGDNEQFF

d_gene: TRBD1
abundance: few
v_gene: TRBV27
j_gene: TRBJ2-7
CDR3nt: TGTGCCAGCAGTACAGCCACCGGGACAGGGGGCGCCGAGCAGTACTTC
CDR3aa: CASSTATGTGGAEQYF

d_gene: TRBD1
abundance: -
v_gene: TRBV15
j_gene: TRBJ1-2
CDR3nt: TGTGCCACCAGCAGGACAGGGGCGCTTAACTATGGCTACACCTTC
CDR3aa: CATSRTGALNYGYTF

d_gene: TRBD1
abundance: -
v_gene: TRBV10-3
j_gene: TRBJ1-2
CDR3nt: TGTGCCATCAGTGAGGGGGACAGGGGTGGCTACACCTTC
CDR3aa: CAISEGDRGGYTF

d_gene: TRBD2
abundance: -
v_gene: TRBV2
j_gene: TRBJ2-1
CDR3nt: TGTGCCAGCACCGAGGGAGGGCTCTTCTACAATGAGCAGTTCTTC
CDR3aa: CASTEGGLFYNEQFF

d_gene: -
abundance: -
v_gene: TRBV5-1
j_gene: TRBJ1-6
CDR3nt: TGCGCCAGCAGCTCAGGGACGGGGGTTGGATCACCCCTCCACTTT
CDR3aa: CASSSGTGVGSPLHF

d_gene: TRBD1
abundance: -
v_gene: TRBV5-4
j_gene: TRBJ2-7
CDR3nt: TGTGCCAGCAGCTTTCTGGACAGGTCCTACGAGCAGTACTTC
CDR3aa: CASSFLDRSYEQYF

d_gene: -
abundance: -
v_gene: TRBV6-5
j_gene: TRBJ2-7
CDR3nt: TGTGCCAGCAGTTACGCGGGACCTTACTACGAGCAGTACTTC
CDR3aa: CASSYAGPYYEQYF

d_gene: TRBD2
abundance: -
v_gene: TRBV6-1
j_gene: TRBJ2-3
CDR3nt: TGTGCCAGCAGCCCCCTGGCGGGAGGCACAGATACGCAGTATTTT
CDR3aa: CASSPLAGGTDTQYF

d_gene: TRBD1
abundance: -
v_gene: TRBV14
j_gene: TRBJ2-3
CDR3nt: TGTGCCAGCAGCCAAGTCAGGGGGCATACAGATACGCAGTATTTT
CDR3aa: CASSQVRGHTDTQYF

d_gene: -
abundance: -
v_gene: TRBV5-1
j_gene: TRBJ2-5
CDR3nt: TGCGCCAGCAGCTTGGGGCTTCAAGAGACCCAGTACTTC
CDR3aa: CASSLGLQETQYF

d_gene: -
abundance: -
v_gene: TRBV10-1
j_gene: TRBJ2-1
CDR3nt: TGCGCCAGCAGTGACAGGGATTTGCCCTACAATGAGCAGTTCTTC
CDR3aa: CASSDRDLPYNEQFF

d_gene: TRBD1
abundance: -
v_gene: TRBV28
j_gene: TRBJ1-6
CDR3nt: TGTGCCAGCAGTCCACCCTCCCTGTTGGGGAAGGGGGCAGGTAATTCACCCCTCCACTTT
CDR3aa: CASSPPSLLGKGAGNSPLHF

d_gene: -
abundance: -
v_gene: TRBV10-3
j_gene: TRBJ2-6
CDR3nt: TGTGCCATGGGAGGGGGGGACGGGGCCAACGTCCTGACTTTC
CDR3aa: CAMGGGDGANVLTF

d_gene: TRBD1
abundance: -
v_gene: TRBV7-2
j_gene: TRBJ1-1
CDR3nt: TGTGCCAGCAGCCTAGATACAGGGGTTAAGGGCACTGAAGCTTTCTTT
CDR3aa: CASSLDTGVKGTEAFF